The entry below gives a single T cell receptor beta chain sequence along with its context. Antigen unknown. CDR1 is SGHTA, CDR2 FQGNSA, per germline. CDR3 length: 17 amino acids. V lost 1 base to trimming and J lost 2 bases; unmatched junction nucleotides: 7. A sample-barcoded 5' primer and a J-beta primer mix were used in a second PCR of roughly 7 to 12 cycles. CDR3-containing paired-end reads numbering at least 2.5 million came from each sample. TCRdb re-called the 5' RACE reads with MiXCR, one entry per CDR3 protein. The data contain around 1.5 million distinct CDR3 sequences, about 35% of them singletons. This entry belongs to a study of blood T cells in healthy people across ages. General study points: Higher diversity and more naive CD4+ cells were features of long-lived donors, compared to aged donors. Naive T cell percentage by flow cytometry tracked strongly with beta diversity.

Per-sample PBMC isolation yielded at least 6.5 million cells. J is TRBJ2-3 and V is TRBV7-2, with 9 bases matching TRBD2. This TCR came from a woman in her twenties or thirties in good health. The sequencing sample was made of blood. The CDR3 nucleotides read TGTGCCAGCAGCTTAGTGGCTAGCGGGGCCAACACAGATACGCAGTATTTT. Residues: CASSLVASGANTDTQYF.